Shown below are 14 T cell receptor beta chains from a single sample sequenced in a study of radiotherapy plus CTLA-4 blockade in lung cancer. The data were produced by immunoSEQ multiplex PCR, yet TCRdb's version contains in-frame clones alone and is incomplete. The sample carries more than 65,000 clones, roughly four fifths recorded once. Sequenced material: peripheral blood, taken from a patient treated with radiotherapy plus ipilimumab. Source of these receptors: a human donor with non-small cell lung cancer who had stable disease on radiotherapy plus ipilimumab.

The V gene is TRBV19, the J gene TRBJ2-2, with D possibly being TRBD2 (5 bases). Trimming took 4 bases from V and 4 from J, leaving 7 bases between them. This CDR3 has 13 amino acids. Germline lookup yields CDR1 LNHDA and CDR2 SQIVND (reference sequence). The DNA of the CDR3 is TGTGCCAGTAGTAAGAGGGTCACCGGGGAGCTGTTTTTT. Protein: CASSKRVTGELFF.

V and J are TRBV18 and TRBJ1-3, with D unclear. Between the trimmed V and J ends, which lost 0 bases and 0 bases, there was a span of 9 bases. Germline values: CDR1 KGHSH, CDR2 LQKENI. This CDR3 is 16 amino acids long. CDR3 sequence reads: CASSPPQRNSGNTIYF. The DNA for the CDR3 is TGTGCCAGCTCACCACCGCAAAGGAACTCTGGAAACACCATATATTTT.

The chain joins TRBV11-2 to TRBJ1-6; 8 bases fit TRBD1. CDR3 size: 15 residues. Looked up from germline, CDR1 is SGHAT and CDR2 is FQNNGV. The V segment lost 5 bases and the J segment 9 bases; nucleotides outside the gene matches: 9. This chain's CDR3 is CASSPLQGVGSPLHF. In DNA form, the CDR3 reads TGTGCCAGCAGCCCCTTACAGGGGGTAGGTTCACCCCTCCACTTT. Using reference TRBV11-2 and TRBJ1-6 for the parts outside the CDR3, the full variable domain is EAGVAQSPRYKIIEKRQSVAFWCNPISGHATLYWYQQILGQGPKLLIQFQNNGVVDDSQLPKDRFSAERLKGVDSTLKIQPAKLEDSAVYLCASSPLQGVGSPLHFGNGTRLTVT.

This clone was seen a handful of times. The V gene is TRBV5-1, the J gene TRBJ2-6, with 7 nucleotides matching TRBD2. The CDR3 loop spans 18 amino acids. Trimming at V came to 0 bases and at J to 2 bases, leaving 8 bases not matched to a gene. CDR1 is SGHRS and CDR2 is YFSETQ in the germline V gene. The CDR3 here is CASSLAELALAGANVLTF. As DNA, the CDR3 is TGCGCCAGCAGCTTGGCCGAACTAGCGCTCGCTGGGGCCAACGTCCTGACTTTC.

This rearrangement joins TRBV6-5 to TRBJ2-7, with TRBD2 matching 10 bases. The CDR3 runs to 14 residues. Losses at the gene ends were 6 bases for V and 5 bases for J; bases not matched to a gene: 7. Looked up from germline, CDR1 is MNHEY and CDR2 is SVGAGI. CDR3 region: CASRRVLAGDEQYF. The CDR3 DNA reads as TGTGCCAGCAGGCGGGTTCTAGCGGGGGACGAGCAGTACTTC.

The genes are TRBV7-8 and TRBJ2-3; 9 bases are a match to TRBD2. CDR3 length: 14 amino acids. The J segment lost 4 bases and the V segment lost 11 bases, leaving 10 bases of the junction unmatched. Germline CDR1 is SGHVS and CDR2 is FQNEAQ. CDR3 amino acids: CACARGGAPDTQYF. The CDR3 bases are TGTGCCTGCGCCCGCGGGGGGGCCCCAGATACGCAGTATTTT. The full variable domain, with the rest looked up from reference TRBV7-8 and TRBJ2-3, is GAGVSQSPRYKVAKRGQDVALRCDPISGHVSLFWYQQALGQGPEFLTYFQNEAQLDKSGLPSDRFFAERPEGSVSTLKIQRTQQEDSAVYLCACARGGAPDTQYFGPGTRLTVL.

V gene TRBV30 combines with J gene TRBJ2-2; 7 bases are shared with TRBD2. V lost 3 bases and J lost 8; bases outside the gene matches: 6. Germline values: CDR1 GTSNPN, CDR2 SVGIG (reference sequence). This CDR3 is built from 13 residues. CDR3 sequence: CAWSETSVGELFF. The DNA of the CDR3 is TGTGCCTGGAGCGAAACTAGCGTGGGGGAGCTGTTTTTT.

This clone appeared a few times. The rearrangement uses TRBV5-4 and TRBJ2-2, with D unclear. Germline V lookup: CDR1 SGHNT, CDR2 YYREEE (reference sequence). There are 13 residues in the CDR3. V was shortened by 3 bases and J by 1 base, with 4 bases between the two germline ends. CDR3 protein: CASSSQNTGELFF. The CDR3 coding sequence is TGTGCCAGCAGCTCCCAGAACACCGGGGAGCTGTTTTTT. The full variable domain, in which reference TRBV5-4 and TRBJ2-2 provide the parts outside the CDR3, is ETGVTQSPTHLIKTRGQQVTLRCSSQSGHNTVSWYQQALGQGPQFIFQYYREEENGRGNFPPRFSGLQFPNYSSELNVNALELDDSALYLCASSSQNTGELFFGEGSRLTVL.

In nucleotides, the CDR3 is TGTGCCAGCAGGTCCGGACTAGCGGGGGGCTCTGTGCAGTACTTC. Protein sequence: CASRSGLAGGSVQYF. The chain couples TRBV6-1 to TRBJ2-7, with TRBD2 matching over 14 bases. This CDR3 contains 15 residues. The trim removed 6 bases at V and 9 bases at J, leaving 10 bases unmatched. In germline, CDR1 is MNHNS, CDR2 SASEGT.

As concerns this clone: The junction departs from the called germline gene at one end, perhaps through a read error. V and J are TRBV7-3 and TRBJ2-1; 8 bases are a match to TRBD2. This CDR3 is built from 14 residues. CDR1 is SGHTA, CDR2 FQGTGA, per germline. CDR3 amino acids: CASSLAGGPNKQFF. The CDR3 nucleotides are TGTGCCAGCAGCTTAGCGGGAGGCCCCAATAAGCAGTTCTTC.

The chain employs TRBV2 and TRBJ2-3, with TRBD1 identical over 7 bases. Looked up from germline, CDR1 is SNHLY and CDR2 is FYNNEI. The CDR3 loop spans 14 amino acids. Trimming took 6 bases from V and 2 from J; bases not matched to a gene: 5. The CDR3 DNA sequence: TGTGCCAGCAGGGGACAGCTGCTCACAGATACGCAGTATTTT. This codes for CASRGQLLTDTQYF.

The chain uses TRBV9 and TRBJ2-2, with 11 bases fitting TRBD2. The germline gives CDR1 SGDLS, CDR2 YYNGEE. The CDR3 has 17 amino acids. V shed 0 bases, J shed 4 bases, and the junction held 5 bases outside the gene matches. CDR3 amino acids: CASSVEQLAGVTGELFF. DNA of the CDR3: TGTGCCAGCAGCGTAGAGCAACTAGCGGGAGTCACCGGGGAGCTGTTTTTT.

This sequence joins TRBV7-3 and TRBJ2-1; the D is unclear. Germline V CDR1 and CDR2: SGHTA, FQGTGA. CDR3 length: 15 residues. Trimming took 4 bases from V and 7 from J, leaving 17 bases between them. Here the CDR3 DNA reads TGTGCCAGCAGCTCAACCACGCCGGAGAAGAATGAGCAGTTCTTC. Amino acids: CASSSTTPEKNEQFF.

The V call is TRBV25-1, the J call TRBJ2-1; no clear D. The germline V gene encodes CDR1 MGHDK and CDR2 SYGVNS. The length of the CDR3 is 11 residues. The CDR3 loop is CAPHGLTEQFF. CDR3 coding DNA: TGTGCACCGCACGGCCTCACTGAGCAGTTCTTC.